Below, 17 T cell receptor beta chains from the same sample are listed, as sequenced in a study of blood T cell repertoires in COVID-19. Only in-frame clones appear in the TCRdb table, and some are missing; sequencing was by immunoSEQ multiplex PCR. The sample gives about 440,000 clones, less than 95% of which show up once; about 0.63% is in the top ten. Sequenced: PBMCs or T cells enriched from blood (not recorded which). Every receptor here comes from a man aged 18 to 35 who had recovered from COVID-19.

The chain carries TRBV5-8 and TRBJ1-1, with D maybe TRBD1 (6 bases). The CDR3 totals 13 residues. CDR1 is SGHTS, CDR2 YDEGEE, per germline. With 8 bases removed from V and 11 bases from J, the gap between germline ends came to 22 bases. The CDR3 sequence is CASPRRGGRDAFF. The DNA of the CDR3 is TGTGCCAGTCCCCGGCGGGGGGGCAGAGACGCTTTCTTT.

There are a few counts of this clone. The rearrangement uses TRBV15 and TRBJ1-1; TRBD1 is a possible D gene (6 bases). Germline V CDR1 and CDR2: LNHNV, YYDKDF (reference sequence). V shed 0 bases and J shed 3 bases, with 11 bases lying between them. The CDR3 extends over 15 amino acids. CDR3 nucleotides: TGTGCCACCAGCAGAGAGGGGGCGGGTTACACTGAAGCTTTCTTT. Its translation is CATSREGAGYTEAFF.

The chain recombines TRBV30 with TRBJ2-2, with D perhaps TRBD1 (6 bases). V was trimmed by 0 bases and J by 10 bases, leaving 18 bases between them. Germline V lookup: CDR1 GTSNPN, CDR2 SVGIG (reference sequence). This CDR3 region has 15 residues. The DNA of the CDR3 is TGTGCCTGGAGTGTGCGATTGTGGGACACCAAGGAGCTGTTTTTT. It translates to CAWSVRLWDTKELFF.

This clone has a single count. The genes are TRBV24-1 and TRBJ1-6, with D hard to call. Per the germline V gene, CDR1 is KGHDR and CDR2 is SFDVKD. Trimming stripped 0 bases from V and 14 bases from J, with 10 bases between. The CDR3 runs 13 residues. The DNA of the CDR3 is TGTGCCACCAGTGATTTGGGCGGAGGGACCCTCCACTTT. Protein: CATSDLGGGTLHF.

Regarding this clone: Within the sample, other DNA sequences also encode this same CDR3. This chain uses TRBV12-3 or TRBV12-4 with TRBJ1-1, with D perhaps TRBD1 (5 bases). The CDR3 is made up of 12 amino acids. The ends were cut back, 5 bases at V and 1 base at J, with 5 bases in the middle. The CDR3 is CASSQGNTEAFF. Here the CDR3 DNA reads TGTGCCAGCAGTCAGGGGAACACTGAAGCTTTCTTT.

The CDR3 is CSVEMEFEQFF. CDR3 DNA: TGCAGCGTGGAAATGGAGTTTGAGCAGTTCTTC. V usage is TRBV29-1 and J usage is TRBJ2-1, with D unresolved. Germline V CDR1 and CDR2: SQVTM, ANQGSEA. This CDR3 is built from 11 residues. The V gene lost 6 bases and the J gene lost 9 bases, with 12 bases spanning the gap.

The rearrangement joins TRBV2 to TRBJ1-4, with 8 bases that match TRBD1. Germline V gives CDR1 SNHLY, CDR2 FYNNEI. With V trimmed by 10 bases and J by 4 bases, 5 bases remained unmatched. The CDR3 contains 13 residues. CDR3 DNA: TGTGCCAACAAGGGACAGGTTAATGAAAAACTGTTTTTT. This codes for CANKGQVNEKLFF.

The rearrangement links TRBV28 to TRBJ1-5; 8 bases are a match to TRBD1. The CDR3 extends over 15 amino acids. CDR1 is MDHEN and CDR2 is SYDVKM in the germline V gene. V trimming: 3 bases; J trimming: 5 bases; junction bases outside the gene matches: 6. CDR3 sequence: CASSLRTGGYQPQHF. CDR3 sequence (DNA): TGTGCCAGCAGTTTGAGAACAGGGGGGTATCAGCCCCAGCATTTT.

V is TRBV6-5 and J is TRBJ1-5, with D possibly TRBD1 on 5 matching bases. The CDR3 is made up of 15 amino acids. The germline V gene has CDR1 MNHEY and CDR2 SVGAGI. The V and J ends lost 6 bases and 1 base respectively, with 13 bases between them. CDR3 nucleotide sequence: TGTGCCAGCAGGTTCGGGAGGGGAAGCAATCAGCCCCAGCATTTT. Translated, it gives CASRFGRGSNQPQHF.

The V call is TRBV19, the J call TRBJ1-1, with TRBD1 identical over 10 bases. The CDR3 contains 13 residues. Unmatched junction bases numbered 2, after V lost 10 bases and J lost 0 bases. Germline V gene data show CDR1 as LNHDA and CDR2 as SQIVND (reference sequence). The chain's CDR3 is CATGTGVNTEAFF. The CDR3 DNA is TGTGCCACCGGGACAGGGGTGAACACTGAAGCTTTCTTT.

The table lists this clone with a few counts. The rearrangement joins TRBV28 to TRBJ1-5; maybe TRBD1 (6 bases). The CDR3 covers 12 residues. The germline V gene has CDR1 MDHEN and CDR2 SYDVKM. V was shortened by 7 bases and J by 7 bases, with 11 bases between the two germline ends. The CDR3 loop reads CASTETGQPQHF. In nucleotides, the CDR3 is TGTGCCAGCACCGAAACAGGGCAGCCCCAGCATTTT.

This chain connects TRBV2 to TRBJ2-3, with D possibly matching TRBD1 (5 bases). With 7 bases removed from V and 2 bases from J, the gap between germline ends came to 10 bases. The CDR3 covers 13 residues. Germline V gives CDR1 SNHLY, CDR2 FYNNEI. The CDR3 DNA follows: TGTGCCAGCAAGGCAGGGCCCACAGATACGCAGTATTTT. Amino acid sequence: CASKAGPTDTQYF.

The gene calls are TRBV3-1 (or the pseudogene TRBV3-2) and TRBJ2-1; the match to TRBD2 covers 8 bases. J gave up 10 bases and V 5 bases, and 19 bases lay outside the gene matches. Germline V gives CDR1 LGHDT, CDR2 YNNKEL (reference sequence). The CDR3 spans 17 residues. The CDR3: CASSSSLNEREFWEQFF. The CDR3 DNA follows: TGTGCCAGCAGCTCTTCATTAAATGAGCGGGAGTTTTGGGAGCAGTTCTTC.

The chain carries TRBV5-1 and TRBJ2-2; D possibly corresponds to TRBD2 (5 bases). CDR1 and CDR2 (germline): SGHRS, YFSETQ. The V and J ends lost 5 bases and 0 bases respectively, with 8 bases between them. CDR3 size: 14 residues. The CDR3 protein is CASRAGSNTGELFF. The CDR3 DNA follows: TGCGCCAGCAGGGCGGGTTCGAACACCGGGGAGCTGTTTTTT. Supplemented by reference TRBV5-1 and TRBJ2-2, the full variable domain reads KAGVTQTPRYLIKTRGQQVTLSCSPISGHRSVSWYQQTPGQGLQFLFEYFSETQRNKGNFPGRFSGRQFSNSRSEMNVSTLELGDSALYLCASRAGSNTGELFFGEGSRLTVL.

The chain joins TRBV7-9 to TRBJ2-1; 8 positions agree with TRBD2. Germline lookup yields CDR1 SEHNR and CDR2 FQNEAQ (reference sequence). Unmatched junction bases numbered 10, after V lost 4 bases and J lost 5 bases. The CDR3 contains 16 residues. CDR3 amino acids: CASSSRAGVTNNEQFF. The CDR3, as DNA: TGTGCCAGCAGCTCAAGAGCGGGGGTGACGAACAATGAGCAGTTCTTC.

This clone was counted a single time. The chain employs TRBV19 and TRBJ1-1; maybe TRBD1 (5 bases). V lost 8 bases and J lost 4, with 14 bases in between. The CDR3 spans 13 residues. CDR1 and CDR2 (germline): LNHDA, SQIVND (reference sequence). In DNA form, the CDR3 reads TGTGCCAGTGAACATAATAGGGGCACTGAAGCTTTCTTT. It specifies CASEHNRGTEAFF.

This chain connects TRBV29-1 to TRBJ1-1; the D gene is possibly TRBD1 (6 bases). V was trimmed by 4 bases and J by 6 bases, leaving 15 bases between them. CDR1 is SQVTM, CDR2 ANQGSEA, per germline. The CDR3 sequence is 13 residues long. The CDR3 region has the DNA TGCAGCGTTGGACTTGGGGGGGCTGCTGAAGCTTTCTTT. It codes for CSVGLGGAAEAFF.